This is a list of T cell receptor beta chains from one sample in a study of T cell responses to AZD1222 COVID-19 vaccine. This table comes from immunoSEQ multiplex PCR, and its TCRdb copy is limited to in-frame clones, with some not included. Counted here are about 120,000 clones, approximately 87% occurring once; the ten biggest clones make up 3.5% to 4.5%. The starting material was peripheral blood, obtained on day 0 of AZD1222 vaccination. These receptors originate from an adult in good health. CDR3s include the opening cysteine and the closing phenylalanine or tryptophan. The D gene is left open where the match is weak. A row's size may be missing; if present it is once, few, many or a size class.

CDR3 DNA: TGTGCCAGCAGCTTAGCGCGGGTATACGAGCAGTACTTC; CDR3 protein: CASSLARVYEQYF; clone size: -; V gene: TRBV7-2; D gene: -; J gene: TRBJ2-7
CDR3 DNA: TGTGCCAGCAGCTTAGGTTTAGCGGGGGGTTCGAATGAGCAGTTCTTC; CDR3 protein: CASSLGLAGGSNEQFF; clone size: -; V gene: TRBV11-3; D gene: TRBD2; J gene: TRBJ2-1
CDR3 DNA: TGTGCCAGCAGTGAAGCTTGGCTCACCGGGGAGCTGTTTTTT; CDR3 protein: CASSEAWLTGELFF; clone size: -; V gene: TRBV6-1; D gene: -; J gene: TRBJ2-2
CDR3 DNA: TGTGCCAGCAGCTTAGATATGGTGACCGGCTCCTACAATGAGCAGTTCTTC; CDR3 protein: CASSLDMVTGSYNEQFF; clone size: -; V gene: TRBV11-2; D gene: -; J gene: TRBJ2-1
CDR3 DNA: TGCGCCAGCAGCTCAGCGGGGGGACGCCAAGAGACCCAGTACTTC; CDR3 protein: CASSSAGGRQETQYF; clone size: -; V gene: TRBV5-1; D gene: TRBD2; J gene: TRBJ2-5
CDR3 DNA: TGTGCCAGTAGTATTGTTACGGGGGGCGAGCAGTACTTC; CDR3 protein: CASSIVTGGEQYF; clone size: -; V gene: TRBV19; D gene: TRBD2; J gene: TRBJ2-7
CDR3 DNA: TGCGCCAGCAGCTTGAACAGGGGCCCGTCTAACTATGGCTACACCTTC; CDR3 protein: CASSLNRGPSNYGYTF; clone size: -; V gene: TRBV5-1; D gene: TRBD1; J gene: TRBJ1-2
CDR3 DNA: TGTGCCAGCAGCCCAGGACAGGGTCTGACCTACGAGCAGTACTTC; CDR3 protein: CASSPGQGLTYEQYF; clone size: -; V gene: TRBV9; D gene: TRBD1; J gene: TRBJ2-7
CDR3 DNA: TGTGCCAGCAGCGCCGCGGGGTTCGACTATGGCTACACCTTC; CDR3 protein: CASSAAGFDYGYTF; clone size: -; V gene: TRBV9; D gene: -; J gene: TRBJ1-2
CDR3 DNA: TGCGCCAGCAGTGAGTCTGGGGGGTCCCTATACAATGAGCAGTTCTTC; CDR3 protein: CASSESGGSLYNEQFF; clone size: -; V gene: TRBV10-1; D gene: -; J gene: TRBJ2-1
CDR3 DNA: TGTGCCAGCAGTCCCCAGGGCAGGGGGTCTGGGGCCAACGTCCTGACTTTC; CDR3 protein: CASSPQGRGSGANVLTF; clone size: -; V gene: TRBV27; D gene: TRBD1; J gene: TRBJ2-6
CDR3 DNA: TGTGCCAGCTCACCAGGGGACACCTCACCGGGATACACCTTC; CDR3 protein: CASSPGDTSPGYTF; clone size: -; V gene: TRBV18; D gene: -; J gene: TRBJ1-2
CDR3 DNA: TGTGCCAGCAGCGTAGGGCCTAATGAAAAACTGTTTTTT; CDR3 protein: CASSVGPNEKLFF; clone size: -; V gene: TRBV9; D gene: -; J gene: TRBJ1-4
CDR3 DNA: TGTGCCACGTCGGGAGGGTACGAGCAGTACTTC; CDR3 protein: CATSGGYEQYF; clone size: few; V gene: TRBV24-1; D gene: TRBD2; J gene: TRBJ2-7